The 15 T cell receptor beta chains in this list originate from one sample, sequenced in a study of shared clonotypes between healthy human individuals. Using immunoSEQ multiplex PCR, the repertoire was profiled, and TCRdb retains in-frame clones only, with some absent. This table holds roughly 480,000 clones, around 80% found once. Sequenced input: PBMCs. These receptors were taken from a woman in her 40s in good health. Some clones in this sample may be carry-over from other donors' samples.

This sequence joins TRBV6-6 and TRBJ1-5; 7 bases are a match to TRBD1. The CDR3 is made up of 16 amino acids. Germline V gene data show CDR1 as MNHNY and CDR2 as SVGAGI (reference sequence). J lost 6 bases, V lost 3 bases, and 11 bases had no gene match. CDR3 coding DNA: TGTGCCAGCAGTTATCTCAGCGACAGGGAGTTTCAGCCCCAGCATTTT. Its translation is CASSYLSDREFQPQHF.

This rearrangement joins TRBV2 to TRBJ2-2; 7 bases match TRBD1. The CDR3 runs to 14 residues. Germline V gene data show CDR1 as SNHLY and CDR2 as FYNNEI. J was trimmed by 6 bases and V by 3 bases; bases with no gene match: 4. This CDR3 reads CASSDPTGAGELFF. For the CDR3, the DNA is TGTGCCAGCAGTGACCCAACAGGGGCCGGGGAGCTGTTTTTT.

The sample holds a few counts of this clone. The gene calls are TRBV5-1 and TRBJ2-5; TRBD2 agrees at 11 bases. The CDR3 has 16 amino acids. Germline-derived CDR1 and CDR2 are SGHRS and YFSETQ. The junction had 5 bases not matched to a gene; V was cut back by 0 bases and J by 4 bases. The CDR3 sequence is CASSLEALAGAETQYF. The CDR3 bases are TGCGCCAGCAGCTTGGAAGCACTAGCGGGAGCAGAGACCCAGTACTTC.

CDR3 residues: CASSSRQVVAGANVLTF. The CDR3 DNA follows: TGTGCCAGCAGTTCCCGACAGGTGGTGGCTGGGGCCAACGTCCTGACTTTC. The V and J genes are TRBV27 and TRBJ2-6; possibly TRBD1 for D (6 bases). This CDR3 region has 17 residues. Trimming took off 4 bases at V and 2 bases at J, with 15 bases between the two ends. Germline assignment: CDR1 MNHEY and CDR2 SMNVEV (reference sequence).

This clone showed up just once. A junction boundary mismatches the germline segment, possibly from a read error. Other nucleotide sequences from this sample produce the same CDR3. V is TRBV5-1 and J is TRBJ2-2; unclear D gene. This CDR3 is 13 amino acids long. Germline V gene lookup returns CDR1 SGHRS and CDR2 YFSETQ. CDR3 loop: CASSLDITGELFF. CDR3 DNA: TGCGCCAGCAGCTTGGACATCACCGGTGAGCTGTTTTTT.

The chain couples TRBV30 to TRBJ2-1; 10 bases align to TRBD2. The ends lost 4 bases at V and 0 bases at J; junction bases unmatched: 9. The CDR3 contains 17 residues. CDR1 and CDR2 from the germline V gene are GTSNPN and SVGIG (reference sequence). The DNA of the CDR3 is TGTGCCTGGACTAGCGGGAGCCTAAGCCTCTCCTACAATGAGCAGTTCTTC. It is translated as CAWTSGSLSLSYNEQFF.

V and J are TRBV28 and TRBJ1-6; TRBD1 is a possible D gene (6 bases). The CDR3 is 13 amino acids. The V end was cut by 6 bases, the J end by 6 bases, with 9 bases between. Germline values: CDR1 MDHEN, CDR2 SYDVKM. The CDR3 nucleotides are TGTGCCAGCAGCCCGGACAGTAATTCACCCCTCCACTTT. Protein sequence: CASSPDSNSPLHF.

The V call is TRBV18, the J call TRBJ2-7; D remains unclear. Germline CDR1 reads KGHSH; CDR2 reads LQKENI. This CDR3 is 12 amino acids long. Trimming left V 4 bases short and J 0 bases short, with 4 bases between. The CDR3 sequence is CASSLRSYEQYF. The CDR3 region has the DNA TGTGCCAGCTCACTCCGCTCCTACGAGCAGTACTTC.

This chain uses TRBV28 with TRBJ1-2; weak D call: TRBD1 (5 bases). V dropped 4 bases and J dropped 5 bases, with 17 bases sitting between them. The CDR3 contains 15 residues. Per the germline V gene, CDR1 is MDHEN and CDR2 is SYDVKM. The CDR3 loop is CASSSGHSGGYGYTF. The CDR3 DNA sequence: TGTGCCAGCAGTTCCGGACATTCCGGGGGGTATGGCTACACCTTC.

CDR3 loop: CASSERLDATNEKLFF. CDR3 DNA: TGCGCCAGCAGTGAGCGTTTGGATGCAACTAATGAAAAACTGTTTTTT. V usage is TRBV10-2 and J usage is TRBJ1-4; D is unresolved. The ends were cut back, 2 bases at V and 0 bases at J, with 10 bases in the middle. This CDR3 is built from 16 residues. Germline CDR1 and CDR2: WSHSY and SAAADI.

The sample holds one count of this clone. This rearrangement joins TRBV11-2 to TRBJ2-1; TRBD2 might be the D (5 bases). This CDR3 has 16 amino acids. The germline gives CDR1 SGHAT, CDR2 FQNNGV. Trimming shortened V by 4 bases and J by 2 bases, and 15 bases separated the two germline ends. Written as DNA, the CDR3 is TGTGCCAGCAGCTCCCAGCGGTACGGGGCCTACAATGAGCAGTTCTTC. Amino acids: CASSSQRYGAYNEQFF.

Regarding this clone: A much larger clone differs by one base, so this may be a read error. The genes are TRBV11-3 and TRBJ2-3, with D hard to call. This CDR3 region has 12 residues. Germline loops: CDR1 SGHNT, CDR2 YENEEA. Trimming cost V 5 bases and J 0 bases, with 3 bases left between them. CDR3 DNA: TGTGCCAGCAGCAAAAGCACAGATACGCAGTATTTT. Its protein product is CASSKSTDTQYF. Looking up the rest from reference TRBV11-3 and TRBJ2-3 gives the full variable domain: EAGVVQSPRYKIIEKKQPVAFWCNPISGHNTLYWYLQNLGQGPELLIRYENEEAVDDSQLPKDRFSAERLKGVDSTLKIQPAELGDSAVYLCASSKSTDTQYFGPGTRLTVL.

This sequence joins TRBV4-1 and TRBJ2-7; no clear D. V lost 1 base and J 4 bases, leaving 8 bases between the germline ends. CDR1 MGHRA and CDR2 YSYEKL come from the germline V gene. The CDR3 totals 13 residues. The CDR3 reads CASSQALGYEQYF. The DNA for the CDR3 is TGCGCCAGCAGCCAAGCTTTGGGTTACGAGCAGTACTTC.

The J gene is TRBJ1-4, the V gene TRBV5-6; D is ambiguous. V lost 6 bases and J lost 7, with 13 bases in between. Per germline, CDR1 SGHDT and CDR2 YYEEEE. CDR3 size: 13 residues. DNA for the CDR3: TGTGCCAGCACCAAAATAGGGAGTGAAAAACTGTTTTTT. Protein sequence: CASTKIGSEKLFF.

In this sample, this clone turned up a few times. The genes are TRBV5-4 and TRBJ2-7; weak D call: TRBD2 (6 bases). With 0 bases removed from V and 4 bases from J, the gap between germline ends came to 11 bases. In germline, CDR1 is SGHNT, CDR2 YYREEE (reference sequence). The CDR3 contains 14 residues. This CDR3 is CASSLAGDGYEQYF. DNA for the CDR3: TGTGCCAGCAGCTTGGCGGGAGACGGTTACGAGCAGTACTTC. Full variable domain (missing parts from reference TRBV5-4 and TRBJ2-7): ETGVTQSPTHLIKTRGQQVTLRCSSQSGHNTVSWYQQALGQGPQFIFQYYREEENGRGNFPPRFSGLQFPNYSSELNVNALELDDSALYLCASSLAGDGYEQYFGPGTRLTVT.